This T cell receptor beta chain was profiled in a study of blood T cell repertoires in COVID-19. Study-level information: COVID-19 samples from acute and convalescent phases originated in the United States, Italy and Spain.

Original processing methods: It was from reference gene primer amplification that nucleated cell counts were estimated. The data were produced by immunoSEQ multiplex PCR, yet TCRdb's version contains in-frame clones alone and is incomplete. V and J calls and clone size are copied from that table; D and trimming were computed from the DNA. Among 250,000 or so clones listed, around 90% were seen once. V was pared by 7 bases and J by 1 base, with 12 bases between. Germline V gives CDR1 GTSNPN, CDR2 SVGIG (reference sequence). The CDR3 is made up of 13 amino acids. The source of this sequence is a woman aged 25-40 years with acute or convalescent COVID-19. Sequenced: peripheral blood. The chain is built from TRBV30 and TRBJ2-3; TRBD2 might be the D (6 bases). CDR3 DNA sequence: TGTGCCTCCAGACTAGGGGGCACAGATACGCAGTATTTT. Amino acids: CASRLGGTDTQYF.